This TCR beta chain appears in the sequencing data of a study of radiation and T cells in renal cell carcinoma. The study's findings and limits: Top tumor clonotypes rose in blood 2 weeks post-radiation, then contracted.

Indicated time point: blood 2 weeks post-SBRT. The treatment was: 15 Gy SBRT to primary tumor, nephrectomy 4 weeks later. Produced via immunoSEQ multiplex PCR; TCRdb's table is partial and in-frame only. The data hold about 150,000 clones, with around 90% observed a single time. On this clone itself: Its antigen remains unidentified.

The germline V gene encodes CDR1 SNHLY and CDR2 FYNNEI. The CDR3 contains 16 residues. J was trimmed by 3 bases and V by 9 bases; bases with no gene match: 14. The specimen comprised blood, sampled from a patient whose treatment included radiotherapy and nephrectomy. This chain joins TRBV2 and TRBJ1-1; 9 bases map to TRBD1. This sequence was found in a woman between 50 and 59 years old with renal cell carcinoma. CDR3 region: CASPGQGVHWDTEAFF. As DNA, the CDR3 is TGTGCCAGTCCGGGACAGGGTGTGCATTGGGACACTGAAGCTTTCTTT.